Listed here are 30 T cell receptor beta chains from one sample, sequenced in a study of post-analysis software for immune sequencing data. Prepared libraries of TCR beta cDNA carried unique molecular identifiers. Each CDR3 protein gets one entry after TCRdb re-called the PCR reads with MiXCR. This sample has hundreds of thousands of distinct CDR3 sequences; just under 30% occur once, and the top ten carry roughly 0.57%. The study, taken as a whole, reports: Among 5 or 6 TRBV segments more frequent in patients than controls were TRBV5-6, TRBV5-1 and TRBV20-1.

For these TCRs, the target antigens are not known. Sequenced input: blood. The receptors were gathered from a girl aged 5-17 years with multiple sclerosis.

The V gene is TRBV2, the J gene TRBJ1-4; D is unresolved. Per germline, CDR1 SNHLY and CDR2 FYNNEI. V was cut by 4 bases and J by 6 bases, with 21 bases left in between. This CDR3 spans 17 amino acids. CDR3 bases: TGTGCCAGCAGTGTTAATCTGGTAGGGATTGGGGATGAAAAACTGTTTTTT. It is translated as CASSVNLVGIGDEKLFF.

This chain uses TRBV3-1 with TRBJ1-5, with 9 bases that match TRBD1. In germline, CDR1 is LGHDT, CDR2 YNNKEL (reference sequence). The length of the CDR3 is 21 residues. The trim removed 1 base at V and 4 bases at J, leaving 20 bases unmatched. DNA of the CDR3: TGTGCCAGCAGCCAAGGAACAGGGGGCGATTTAATCTGGCAGGGGAATCAGCCCCAGCATTTT. Its translation is CASSQGTGGDLIWQGNQPQHF. Based on the CDR3 plus reference TRBV3-1 and TRBJ1-5, the full variable domain is DTAVSQTPKYLVTQMGNDKSIKCEQNLGHDTMYWYKQDSKKFLKIMFSYNNKELIINETVPNRFSPKSPDKAHLNLHINSLELGDSAVYFCASSQGTGGDLIWQGNQPQHFGDGTRLSIL.

This clonotype turned up a few times. The chain uses TRBV20-1 and TRBJ1-2, with unresolved D. Trimming shortened V by 6 bases and J by 8 bases, and 19 bases separated the two germline ends. Germline CDR1 reads DFQATT; CDR2 reads SNEGSKA (reference sequence). This CDR3 spans 13 amino acids. The CDR3 loop is CSAPPTENGGYTF. In DNA, the CDR3 is TGCAGTGCCCCCCCCACGGAGAATGGAGGCTACACCTTC.

This clonotype was found a few times. This chain connects TRBV6-1 to TRBJ2-1; TRBD2 matches at 7 bases. Germline V gene lookup returns CDR1 MNHNS and CDR2 SASEGT. V trimming: 3 bases; J trimming: 8 bases; junction bases outside the gene matches: 4. The CDR3 extends over 13 amino acids. The CDR3 region is CASSDALADEQFF. In nucleotides, the CDR3 is TGTGCCAGCAGTGACGCCCTAGCGGATGAGCAGTTCTTC.

This sequence joins TRBV11-2 and TRBJ2-5; D is possibly TRBD1 (5 bases). The CDR3 is 14 residues long. Per the germline V gene, CDR1 is SGHAT and CDR2 is FQNNGV. V was trimmed by 7 bases and J by 13 bases, leaving 25 bases between them. CDR3 sequence (DNA): TGTGCCAGCAAGGAGCAGGGAATGGGCTACGAGCGGTACTTC. As protein: CASKEQGMGYERYF.

Only a few counts were recorded for this clonotype. The J gene is TRBJ2-7, the V gene TRBV27; D not resolved. CDR3 length equals 13 residues. Germline V gene sequence: CDR1 MNHEY, CDR2 SMNVEV (reference sequence). The V gene lost 0 bases and the J gene lost 4 bases, with 7 bases spanning the gap. The CDR3 sequence is CASSLSNGYEQYF. Written as DNA, the CDR3 is TGTGCCAGCAGTTTATCGAACGGATACGAGCAGTACTTC.

The sample holds a few counts of this clonotype. The chain recombines TRBV4-1 with TRBJ2-6; D possibly uses TRBD1 or TRBD2 (5 bases each). CDR3 length: 17 amino acids. CDR1 is MGHRA and CDR2 is YSYEKL in the germline V gene. Trimming shortened V by 4 bases and J by 2 bases, and 15 bases separated the two germline ends. In DNA form, the CDR3 reads TGCGCCAGCAGCCCTGCGGTTTGGGGGACTGGGGCCAACGTCCTGACTTTC. Protein sequence: CASSPAVWGTGANVLTF.

The chain links TRBV7-9 to TRBJ2-5; D could derive from TRBD1 or TRBD2 (5 bases each). The V gene lost 4 bases and the J gene lost 11 bases, with 14 bases spanning the gap. The germline CDR1 and CDR2 sequences are SEHNR and FQNEAQ (reference sequence). The CDR3 consists of 12 residues. In DNA form, the CDR3 reads TGTGCCAGCAGCTGGGGACCGCCAGAGCAGTACTTC. Residues: CASSWGPPEQYF.

This clonotype was observed a handful of times. The V and J genes are TRBV6-1 and TRBJ2-6; the D gene is possibly TRBD2 (6 bases). The germline V gene has CDR1 MNHNS and CDR2 SASEGT. The length of the CDR3 is 18 residues. Trimming removed 2 bases at V and 1 base at J, with 15 bases between. CDR3 sequence: CASSETGLPLSGANVLTF. The CDR3 DNA follows: TGTGCCAGCAGTGAAACGGGACTGCCGTTGTCTGGGGCCAACGTCCTGACTTTC.

This clonotype occurred a few times. The rearrangement links TRBV7-2 to TRBJ2-4; 9 bases line up with TRBD1. Germline values: CDR1 SGHTA, CDR2 FQGNSA. CDR3 length: 16 amino acids. J lost 6 bases, V lost 0 bases, and 6 bases had no gene match. Here the CDR3 reads CASSLAIDRGLNIQYF. CDR3 in DNA: TGTGCCAGCAGCTTAGCTATTGACAGGGGGTTAAACATTCAGTACTTC. Complete variable domain (other parts from reference TRBV7-2 and TRBJ2-4): GAGVSQSPSNKVTEKGKDVELRCDPISGHTALYWYRQSLGQGLEFLIYFQGNSAPDKSGLPSDRFSAERTGGSVSTLTIQRTQQEDSAVYLCASSLAIDRGLNIQYFGAGTRLSVL.

The gene calls are TRBV20-1 and TRBJ2-4; D remains unclear. V lost 0 bases and J lost 0, with 27 bases in between. The CDR3 is 21 residues long. Germline CDR1 DFQATT, CDR2 SNEGSKA (reference sequence). The DNA of the CDR3 is TGCAGTGCTAGAGATTGGCTACTCTCACCCCAGGCTAAACTAGCCAAAAACATTCAGTACTTC. Translated: CSARDWLLSPQAKLAKNIQYF.

The V call is TRBV27, the J call TRBJ1-4; 10 nucleotides match TRBD1. The J segment lost 4 bases and the V segment lost 8 bases, leaving 13 bases of the junction unmatched. The CDR3 sequence is 17 residues long. Germline assignment: CDR1 MNHEY and CDR2 SMNVEV (reference sequence). In DNA, the CDR3 is TGTGCCAGCGGATCGGGACAGGGGTTTTTTAGTAATGAAAAACTGTTTTTT. Translating gives CASGSGQGFFSNEKLFF.

The rearrangement joins TRBV29-1 to TRBJ1-2, with 7 bases that match TRBD1. Germline loops: CDR1 SQVTM, CDR2 ANQGSEA. V lost 2 bases and J lost 2; bases outside the gene matches: 8. The CDR3 runs to 15 residues. CDR3 in DNA: TGCAGCGTTGAATTCTTGTGGGGACAGAACTATGGCTACACCTTC. This encodes CSVEFLWGQNYGYTF.

This chain joins TRBV20-1 and TRBJ1-2; the D gene is possibly TRBD1 (5 bases). Germline-derived CDR1 and CDR2 are DFQATT and SNEGSKA (reference sequence). The CDR3 is made up of 13 amino acids. Trimming stripped 3 bases from V and 4 bases from J, with 12 bases between. The CDR3 coding sequence is TGCAGTGCTAGTGGCAGGGCAGGCTATGGCTACACCTTC. Residues: CSASGRAGYGYTF.

The chain has TRBV29-1 and TRBJ1-1; D unresolved. There are 13 residues in the CDR3. Germline V lookup: CDR1 SQVTM, CDR2 ANQGSEA. Trimming shortened V by 3 bases and J by 0 bases, and 8 bases separated the two germline ends. This CDR3 is CSVDGQLNTEAFF. The CDR3 DNA sequence: TGCAGCGTTGACGGGCAGTTGAACACTGAAGCTTTCTTT.

As for this clonotype: Sequence at one end of the junction differs from germline and may be a read error. The V and J genes are TRBV4-1 and TRBJ1-2; no clear D. The CDR3 covers 14 residues. The V gene's germline CDR1 is MGHRA and CDR2 YSYEKL. Here the CDR3 reads CASNQVVAPGGYTF. DNA for the CDR3: TGCGCCAGCAACCAAGTCGTGGCGCCCGGTGGCTACACCTTC.

This clonotype was seen a few times. The J gene is TRBJ2-5, the V gene TRBV3-1; no clear D gene. CDR3 length equals 12 residues. Trimming removed 0 bases at V and 4 bases at J, with 3 bases between. Looked up from germline, CDR1 is LGHDT and CDR2 is YNNKEL (reference sequence). The DNA for the CDR3 is TGTGCCAGCAGCCAAGACATAGAGACCCAGTACTTC. This gives the protein CASSQDIETQYF.

This clonotype occurred a few times. The chain recombines TRBV20-1 with TRBJ2-1, with a possible D match to TRBD2 (5 bases). V lost 1 base and J lost 0, with 13 bases in between. Germline-derived CDR1 and CDR2 are DFQATT and SNEGSKA (reference sequence). The CDR3 has 16 residues. The CDR3 reads CSARVIAPSSYNEQFF. CDR3 sequence (DNA): TGCAGTGCTAGAGTTATAGCGCCTAGCTCCTACAATGAGCAGTTCTTC.

The chain carries TRBV4-2 and TRBJ2-2; 8 nucleotides match TRBD2. CDR3 length equals 15 residues. Unmatched junction bases numbered 10, after V lost 10 bases and J lost 3 bases. CDR1 is LGHNA and CDR2 is YNFKEQ in the germline V gene. The CDR3 DNA sequence: TGTGCCACCGGTACCCCGGGGGGGGACACCGGGGAGCTGTTTTTT. It specifies CATGTPGGDTGELFF.

This clonotype was found a few times. The chain links TRBV7-2 to TRBJ2-1; a weak D match, TRBD2 (5 bases). The V and J ends lost 4 bases and 8 bases respectively, with 21 bases between them. Germline CDR1 and CDR2: SGHTA and FQGNSA. The length of the CDR3 is 16 residues. The CDR3 region has the DNA TGTGCCAGCAGCTGGCCCCCGGGGAGCCTTTTTCATGAGCAGTTCTTC. The encoded protein is CASSWPPGSLFHEQFF.

This clonotype was counted only a few times. The V call is TRBV7-6, the J call TRBJ2-7; no clear D. Germline CDR1 is SGHVS and CDR2 is FNYEAQ. The CDR3 sequence is 15 residues long. Trimming took 0 bases from V and 5 from J, leaving 14 bases between them. CDR3: CASSLAPWKTDEQYF. Written as DNA, the CDR3 is TGTGCCAGCAGCTTAGCGCCCTGGAAGACGGACGAGCAGTACTTC.

This clonotype was counted between two and nine times. The chain has TRBV7-2 and TRBJ2-1, with D possibly matching TRBD1 (5 bases). CDR3 length: 14 amino acids. Trimming cost V 5 bases and J 2 bases, with 10 bases left between them. Looked up from germline, CDR1 is SGHTA and CDR2 is FQGNSA. CDR3 residues: CASSPRVPYNEQFF. Written as DNA, the CDR3 is TGTGCCAGCAGCCCCAGGGTCCCCTACAATGAGCAGTTCTTC. Using reference TRBV7-2 and TRBJ2-1 for the parts outside the CDR3, the full variable domain is GAGVSQSPSNKVTEKGKDVELRCDPISGHTALYWYRQSLGQGLEFLIYFQGNSAPDKSGLPSDRFSAERTGGSVSTLTIQRTQQEDSAVYLCASSPRVPYNEQFFGPGTRLTVL.

This clonotype was seen a handful of times. V usage is TRBV20-1 and J usage is TRBJ1-2; D is possibly TRBD1 (6 bases). Trimming took 5 bases from V and 7 from J, leaving 17 bases between them. Germline CDR1 and CDR2: DFQATT and SNEGSKA (reference sequence). This CDR3 region has 13 residues. CDR3 in DNA: TGCAGTGCTGAGCCCCCGGGGGCGGTTGGCTACACCTTC. It yields the protein CSAEPPGAVGYTF.

This clonotype was seen a handful of times. The chain uses TRBV4-3 and TRBJ2-7; 10 nucleotides align to TRBD1. The J call is doubtful: the DNA matches TRBJ2-5 better. The CDR3 length is 18 residues. Germline values: CDR1 LGHNA, CDR2 YSLEER. CDR3 bases: TGCGCCAGCAGCCAAGAAGTCGGGACAGGGGACCTCTGGGAGACCCAGTACTTC. This codes for CASSQEVGTGDLWETQYF.

This rearrangement joins TRBV7-2 to TRBJ2-1; D is undetermined. The better agreement between TRBJ2-7 and the DNA end casts doubt on the J call. Per the germline V gene, CDR1 is SGHTA and CDR2 is FQGNSA. The length of the CDR3 is 14 residues. CDR3 nucleotides: TGTGCCAGCAGCCTCCGGCTAGTCTACAATGAGCAGTACTTC. This codes for CASSLRLVYNEQYF.

This clonotype was recorded a few times. The V gene is TRBV9, the J gene TRBJ1-2; 8 nucleotides match TRBD1. CDR3 length equals 14 residues. J lost 6 bases, V lost 4 bases, and 8 bases had no gene match. Germline CDR1 is SGDLS and CDR2 is YYNGEE. The CDR3 loop is CASSRGQEGDGYTF. The CDR3 region has the DNA TGTGCCAGCAGCAGGGGACAGGAAGGCGATGGCTACACCTTC.

A word on this clonotype: This sequence may be a read error, since a much larger clone differs from it by one base. The genes are TRBV20-1 and TRBJ2-5; a possible D gene is TRBD1 (7 bases). From germline, CDR1 is DFQATT and CDR2 SNEGSKA (reference sequence). The V end lost 8 bases, the J end lost 4 bases, and 20 bases lay between the germline ends. The CDR3 consists of 14 residues. In DNA, the CDR3 is TGCAGTACTAATGCCGGGACAGCGGGAGAGACCCAGTACTTC. Translated: CSTNAGTAGETQYF.

V usage is TRBV29-1 and J usage is TRBJ1-2; D remains ambiguous. V lost 3 bases and J lost 8, with 19 bases in between. Germline assignment: CDR1 SQVTM and CDR2 ANQGSEA. The CDR3 contains 14 residues. DNA for the CDR3: TGCAGCGTTGACGGGCCAGCGCTATATGAAGGCTACACCTTC. It is translated as CSVDGPALYEGYTF.

This chain uses TRBV20-1 with TRBJ1-2; no firm D call. Germline V lookup: CDR1 DFQATT, CDR2 SNEGSKA (reference sequence). CDR3 length: 13 residues. Trimming pared 3 bases from V and 2 bases from J, leaving 10 bases between. Here the CDR3 reads CSASLLVNYGYTF. The CDR3 DNA reads TGCAGTGCTAGTCTCCTAGTGAACTATGGCTACACCTTC.

This clonotype was seen a handful of times. V gene TRBV12-3 or TRBV12-4 combines with J gene TRBJ2-7; 9 bases align to TRBD1. The ends lost 7 bases at V and 0 bases at J; junction bases unmatched: 7. This CDR3 comprises 15 residues. In DNA, the CDR3 is TGTGCCAGCACCCTAGGGACAGGGTTCTCCTACGAGCAGTACTTC. This gives the protein CASTLGTGFSYEQYF.